This T cell receptor beta chain appears in the sequencing data of a study of cytomegalovirus exposure and HLA in healthy donors. The overall study: Earlier sequencing of about 179 million T cells yielded 120 million or so unique TCR beta sequences. Overall study results and limits: Later analysis identified around 15,000 TCR beta sequences associated with HLA alleles, using a false discovery rate threshold of 0.05. According to an earlier analysis, most TCR beta V segments yielded productive rearrangements about 87% or about 30% of the time. A few chains tied to CMV proved CMV antigen-specific in vitro.

The study ran its PCR with 60 Vbeta and 13 Jbeta primers. The repertoire was sequenced with immunoSEQ multiplex PCR; TCRdb's copy has only in-frame clones and lacks some. The sample yields 65,000 to 85,000 clones, 10% seen once. Turning to this clone: Its antigen is still unknown.

This sequence originates from a man aged 55 to 70 in good health and CMV-seropositive. Sequencing was carried out using PBMCs.

For the CDR3, the DNA is TGTGCCAGCAGCTTCACTAGCCCAGATACGCAGTATTTT. Protein product: CASSFTSPDTQYF. The chain links TRBV11-2 to TRBJ2-3; D is perhaps TRBD2 (6 bases). V shed 3 bases and J shed 4 bases, with 8 bases lying between them. CDR1 and CDR2 from the germline V gene are SGHAT and FQNNGV. CDR3 length equals 13 residues.